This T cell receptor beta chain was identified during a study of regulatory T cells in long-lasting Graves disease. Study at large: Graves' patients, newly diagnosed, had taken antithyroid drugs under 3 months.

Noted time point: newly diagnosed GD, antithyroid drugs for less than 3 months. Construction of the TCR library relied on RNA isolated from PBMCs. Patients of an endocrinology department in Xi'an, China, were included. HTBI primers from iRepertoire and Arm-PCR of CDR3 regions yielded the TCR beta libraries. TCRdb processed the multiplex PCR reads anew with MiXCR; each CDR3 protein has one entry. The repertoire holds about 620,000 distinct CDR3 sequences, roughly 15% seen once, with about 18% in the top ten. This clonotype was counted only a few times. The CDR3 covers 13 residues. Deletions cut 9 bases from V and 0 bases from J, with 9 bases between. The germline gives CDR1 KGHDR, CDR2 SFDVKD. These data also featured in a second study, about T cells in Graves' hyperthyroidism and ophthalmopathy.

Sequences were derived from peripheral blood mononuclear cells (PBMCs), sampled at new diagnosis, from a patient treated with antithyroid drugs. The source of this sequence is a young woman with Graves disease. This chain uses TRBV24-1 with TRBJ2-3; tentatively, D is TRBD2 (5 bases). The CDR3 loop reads CATGRGSTDTQYF. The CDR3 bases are TGTGCCACCGGGAGAGGTAGCACAGATACGCAGTATTTT.